The source of this TCR beta chain is a study of blood T cell repertoires in COVID-19. Study-wide background: The study drew acute and convalescent COVID-19 samples from the United States, Italy and Spain.

This CDR3 has 15 amino acids. V gave up 1 base and J gave up 1 base; unmatched junction bases: 2. CDR1 MGHRA and CDR2 YSYEKL come from the germline V gene. As originally analysed: Reference gene primer amplification gave nucleated cell count estimates. Measured with immunoSEQ multiplex PCR; TCRdb has only the in-frame clones, and not every one. That table furnishes V, J and clone size, whereas the DNA furnished D and trimming. The data contain 200,000 or so clones, 88% of them singletons. The chain has TRBV4-1 and TRBJ2-3, with TRBD2 matching over 7 bases. The receptor comes from an older woman with acute or convalescent COVID-19. The sample consisted of peripheral blood. The DNA for the CDR3 is TGCGCCAGCAGCCAAGGACTAGCCCGCACAGATACGCAGTATTTT. Translating gives CASSQGLARTDTQYF.